The clone carrying this TCR beta chain was detected once. Per the germline V gene, CDR1 is SGHTA and CDR2 is FQGTGA. V lost 1 base to trimming and J lost 2 bases, with 5 bases between them. This CDR3 comprises 13 residues. The entry originates in a study of early stage breast cancer tumors. The method was immunoSEQ multiplex PCR; TCRdb's version includes in-frame clones alone and lacks a portion of them. The data show about 38,000 clones, 70% to 80% seen once. The chain uses TRBV7-3 and TRBJ1-1, with no clear D. The receptor was derived from a person in their 60s with breast cancer. The source material was blood. CDR3 sequence (DNA): TGTGCCAGCAGCTTAATATCTAACACTGAAGCTTTCTTT. Protein sequence: CASSLISNTEAFF.